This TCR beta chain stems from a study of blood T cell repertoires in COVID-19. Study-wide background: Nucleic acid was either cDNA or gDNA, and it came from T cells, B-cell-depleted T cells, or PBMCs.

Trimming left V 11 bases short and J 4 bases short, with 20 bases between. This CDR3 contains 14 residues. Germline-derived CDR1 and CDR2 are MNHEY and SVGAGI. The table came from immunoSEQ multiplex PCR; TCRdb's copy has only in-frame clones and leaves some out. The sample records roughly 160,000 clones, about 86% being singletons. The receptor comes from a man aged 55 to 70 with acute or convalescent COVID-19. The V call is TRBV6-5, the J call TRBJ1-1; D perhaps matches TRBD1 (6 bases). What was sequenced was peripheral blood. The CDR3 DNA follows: TGTGCCGCCCGGGGGGACATCCAAGGCACTGAAGCTTTCTTT. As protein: CAARGDIQGTEAFF.